This T cell receptor beta chain emerged from a study of blood T cell repertoires in COVID-19. Study summary: Samples of COVID-19 (acute and convalescent) were obtained from the United States, Italy and Spain. Nucleic acid was either cDNA or gDNA, and it came from T cells, B-cell-depleted T cells, or PBMCs.

Per the study methods: Amplified reference gene primers provided the basis for estimating nucleated cell counts. Clones were read by immunoSEQ multiplex PCR, and TCRdb kept only the in-frame ones, dropping some. V and J calls and clone size come straight from that table; D and trimming were deduced from the DNA. In the table there are over 450,000 clones, 89% of which are singletons. Those enrolled in Seattle joined during active infection and were followed longitudinally afterward. The CDR3 length is 12 residues. V dropped 7 bases and J dropped 5; count of bases not matched to a gene: 2. Germline CDR1 reads LNHDA; CDR2 reads SQIVND (reference sequence).

Material: peripheral blood. This receptor was taken from a young man with COVID-19, enrolled during active disease. This sequence joins TRBV19 and TRBJ2-1; 7 bases align to TRBD1. The CDR3: CASTDRDNEQFF. Written as DNA, the CDR3 is TGTGCCAGTACCGACAGGGACAATGAGCAGTTCTTC.